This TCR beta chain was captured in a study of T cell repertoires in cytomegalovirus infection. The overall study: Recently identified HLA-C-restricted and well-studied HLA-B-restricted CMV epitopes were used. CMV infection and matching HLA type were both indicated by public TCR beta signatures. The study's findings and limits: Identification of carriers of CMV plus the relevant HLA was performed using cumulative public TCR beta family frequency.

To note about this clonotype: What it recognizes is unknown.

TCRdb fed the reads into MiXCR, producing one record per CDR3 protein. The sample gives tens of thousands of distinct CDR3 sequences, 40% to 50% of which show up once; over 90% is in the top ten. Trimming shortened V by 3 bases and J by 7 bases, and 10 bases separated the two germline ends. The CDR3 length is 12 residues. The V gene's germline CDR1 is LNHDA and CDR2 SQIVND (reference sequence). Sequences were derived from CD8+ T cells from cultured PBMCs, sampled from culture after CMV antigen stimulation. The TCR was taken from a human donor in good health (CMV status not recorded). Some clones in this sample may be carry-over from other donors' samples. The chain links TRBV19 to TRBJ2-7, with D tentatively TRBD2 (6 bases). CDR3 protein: CASSIQAGEQYF. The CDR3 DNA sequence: TGTGCCAGTAGTATTCAGGCGGGGGAGCAGTACTTC.